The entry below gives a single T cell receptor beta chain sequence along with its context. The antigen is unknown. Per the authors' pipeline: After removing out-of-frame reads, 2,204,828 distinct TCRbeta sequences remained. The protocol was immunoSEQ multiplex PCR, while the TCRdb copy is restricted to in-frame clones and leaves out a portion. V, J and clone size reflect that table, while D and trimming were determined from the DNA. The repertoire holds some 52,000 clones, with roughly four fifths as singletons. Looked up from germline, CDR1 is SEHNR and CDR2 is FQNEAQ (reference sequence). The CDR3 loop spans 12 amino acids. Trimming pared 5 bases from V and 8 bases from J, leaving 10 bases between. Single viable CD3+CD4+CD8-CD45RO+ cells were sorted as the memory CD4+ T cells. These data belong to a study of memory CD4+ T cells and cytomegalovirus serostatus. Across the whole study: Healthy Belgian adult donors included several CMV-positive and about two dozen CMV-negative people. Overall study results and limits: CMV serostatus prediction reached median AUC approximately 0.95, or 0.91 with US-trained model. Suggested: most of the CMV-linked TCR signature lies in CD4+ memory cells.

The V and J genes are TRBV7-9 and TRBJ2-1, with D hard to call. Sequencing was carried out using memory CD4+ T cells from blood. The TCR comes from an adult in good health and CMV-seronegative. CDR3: CASSLSGHEQFF. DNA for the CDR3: TGTGCCAGCAGCCTATCGGGTCATGAGCAGTTCTTC.